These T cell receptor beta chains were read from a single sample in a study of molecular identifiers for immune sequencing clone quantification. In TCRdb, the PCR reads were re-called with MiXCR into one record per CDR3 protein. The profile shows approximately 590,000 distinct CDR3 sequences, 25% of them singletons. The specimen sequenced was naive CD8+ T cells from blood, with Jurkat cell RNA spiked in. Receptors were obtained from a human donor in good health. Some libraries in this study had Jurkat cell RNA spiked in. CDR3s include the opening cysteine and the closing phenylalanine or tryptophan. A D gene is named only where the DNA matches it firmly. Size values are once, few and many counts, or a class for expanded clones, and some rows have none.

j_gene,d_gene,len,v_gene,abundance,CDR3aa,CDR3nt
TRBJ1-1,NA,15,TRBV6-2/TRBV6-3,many,CASSYAGTAGTEAFF,TGTGCCAGCAGTTACGCGGGGACGGCTGGCACTGAAGCTTTCTTT
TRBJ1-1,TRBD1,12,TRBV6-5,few,CASRFTGGIAFF,TGTGCCAGCAGGTTCACAGGGGGGATAGCTTTCTTT
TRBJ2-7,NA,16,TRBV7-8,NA,CASSLARIVPRDEQYF,TGTGCCAGCAGCTTAGCCCGGATAGTCCCGAGGGACGAGCAGTACTTC
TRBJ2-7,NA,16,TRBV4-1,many,CASSHASPYSSYEQYF,TGCGCCAGCAGTCACGCTAGCCCTTACAGCTCCTACGAGCAGTACTTC
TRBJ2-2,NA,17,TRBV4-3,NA,CASSQDLRGPNTGELFF,TGCGCCAGCAGCCAAGATCTTCGGGGTCCGAACACCGGGGAGCTGTTTTTT
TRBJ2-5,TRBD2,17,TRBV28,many,CASSFPNLAGVTETQYF,TGTGCCAGCAGTTTCCCGAATCTAGCGGGAGTCACAGAGACCCAGTACTTC
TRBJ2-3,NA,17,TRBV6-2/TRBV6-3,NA,CASSYRGALRGTATQYF,TGTGCCAGCAGTTACAGGGGGGCCCTCAGGGGGACAGCTACGCAGTATTTT
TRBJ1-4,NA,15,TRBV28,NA,CASSFILRGNEKLFF,TGTGCCAGCAGTTTTATCCTCAGGGGAAATGAAAAACTGTTTTTT
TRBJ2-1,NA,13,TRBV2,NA,CASSDPFGREQFF,TGTGCCAGCAGTGACCCTTTCGGGAGAGAGCAGTTCTTC
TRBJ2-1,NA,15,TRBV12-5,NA,CAGGLGGAYHNEQFF,TGTGCTGGTGGTTTGGGGGGGGCGTATCACAATGAGCAGTTCTTC
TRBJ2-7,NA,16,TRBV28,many,CASSSSRALQGYEQYF,TGTGCCAGCAGTTCATCCCGGGCCCTACAGGGTTACGAGCAGTACTTC
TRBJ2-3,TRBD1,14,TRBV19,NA,CASRLTGFIDTQYF,TGTGCCAGTAGACTGACAGGGTTTATAGATACGCAGTATTTT
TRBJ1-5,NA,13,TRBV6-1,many,CASKAENYQPQHF,TGTGCCAGCAAAGCAGAAAACTATCAGCCCCAGCATTTT
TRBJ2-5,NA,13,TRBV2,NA,CASHRYDGETQYF,TGTGCCAGCCATAGATACGACGGGGAGACCCAGTACTTC
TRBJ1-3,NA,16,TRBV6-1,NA,CAGVIRADTSGNTIYF,TGTGCCGGCGTTATCAGGGCAGACACCTCTGGAAACACCATATATTTT
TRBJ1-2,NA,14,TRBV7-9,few,CASSATGPTHGYTF,TGTGCCAGCAGCGCCACAGGACCGACTCACGGCTACACCTTC
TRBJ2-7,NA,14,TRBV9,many,CASSARNRPYEQYF,TGTGCCAGCAGCGCCCGAAATAGGCCCTACGAGCAGTACTTC
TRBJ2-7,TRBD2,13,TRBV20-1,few,CSARGMLAGVKYF,TGCAGTGCGAGAGGGATGCTAGCGGGAGTAAAGTACTTC
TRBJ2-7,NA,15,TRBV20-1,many,CSAREQGFKKGEQYF,TGCAGTGCTAGAGAGCAGGGGTTCAAGAAGGGCGAGCAGTACTTC
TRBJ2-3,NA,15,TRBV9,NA,CASSEGVGSADTQYF,TGTGCCAGCTCGGAAGGGGTGGGGTCGGCAGATACGCAGTATTTT
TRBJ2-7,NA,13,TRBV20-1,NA,CSAGEDPGCGQCF,TGCAGTGCTGGGGAGGACCCGGGGTGCGGGCAGTGCTTC
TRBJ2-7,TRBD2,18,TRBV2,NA,CASRGSGTSRRGACEQYF,TGTGCCAGCAGGGGGTCCGGGACTAGCAGGAGAGGTGCCTGCGAGCAGTACTTC